This T cell receptor (beta chain) came from a study of cytomegalovirus exposure and HLA in healthy donors. Points from the study as a whole: Cytomegalovirus association was listed for about 180 TCR beta chains. Later on, a genetic analysis was performed. It linked a missense variant in DCLRE1C with V- and J-gene trimming of TCR beta.

Notes on this clone: Its antigen is not known.

The V end was cut by 5 bases, the J end by 2 bases, with 20 bases between. Germline V CDR1 and CDR2: GTSNPN, SVGIG (reference sequence). The CDR3 extends over 16 amino acids. PCR amplification relied on 60 Vbeta primers (plus 13 Jbeta primers). TCRdb's copy holds only in-frame clones and misses some; the assay was immunoSEQ multiplex PCR. There are about 95,000 clones in the sample; less than 80% occur only once, and roughly 4% lies in the top ten. Healthy donors of bone marrow made up the group. This chain joins TRBV30 and TRBJ2-3; tentative D call: TRBD2 (6 bases). The sequencing input was PBMCs. The origin of this receptor is a woman in her thirties or forties in good health and CMV-seropositive. The CDR3 DNA is TGTGCCTGGGCGGGAAGGTTGCCGCGTGACACAGATACGCAGTATTTT. Translating gives CAWAGRLPRDTDTQYF.